What follows are 20 T cell receptor beta chains derived from one specimen sequenced in a study of Ad26.COV2.S vaccination and SARS-CoV-2 variants. Libraries were prepared by immunoSEQ multiplex PCR; TCRdb keeps only in-frame clonotypes and omits some of them. Counted here are about 500,000 clones, approximately 90% occurring once; the ten biggest clones make up 1.7%. Treatment given: some 19 received Ad26.COV2.S at low or high dose, single or two shots; roughly five received placebo; per-sample allocation not given. Specimens were obtained on day 63 following the first vaccine or placebo injection. The source material was peripheral blood, sampled in a trial of Ad26.COV2.S vaccine versus placebo. The source is a person aged 18-60 years who received the Ad26.COV2.S COVID-19 vaccine or a placebo.

This chain links TRBV5-1 with TRBJ2-1; 10 bases are a match to TRBD2. Trimming at V came to 0 bases and at J to 12 bases, leaving 6 bases not matched to a gene. The CDR3 spans 14 residues. Germline V gene data show CDR1 as SGHRS and CDR2 as YFSETQ. Written as DNA, the CDR3 is TGCGCCAGCAGCTTGGCCACCACTAGCGGGGCGCAGTTCTTC. This encodes CASSLATTSGAQFF. Based on the CDR3 plus reference TRBV5-1 and TRBJ2-1, the full variable domain is KAGVTQTPRYLIKTRGQQVTLSCSPISGHRSVSWYQQTPGQGLQFLFEYFSETQRNKGNFPGRFSGRQFSNSRSEMNVSTLELGDSALYLCASSLATTSGAQFFGPGTRLTVL.

This sequence joins TRBV7-8 and TRBJ2-7; a possible D gene is TRBD2 (5 bases). CDR1 is SGHVS, CDR2 FQNEAQ, per germline. V lost 0 bases to trimming and J lost 4 bases, with 13 bases between them. CDR3 length equals 15 residues. The CDR3 region is CASSLARGSFYEQYF. The CDR3 bases are TGTGCCAGCAGCTTAGCGCGTGGGAGTTTTTACGAGCAGTACTTC.

The gene calls are TRBV19 and TRBJ2-3, with D possibly being TRBD1 or TRBD2 (6 bases each). Between the trimmed V and J ends, which lost 0 bases and 4 bases, there was a span of 29 bases. The CDR3 spans 21 residues. Germline assignment: CDR1 LNHDA and CDR2 SQIVND (reference sequence). CDR3 protein: CASSIERGTVFTPGPPDTQYF. Written as DNA, the CDR3 is TGTGCCAGTAGTATAGAGAGGGGGACTGTCTTCACCCCCGGGCCCCCAGATACGCAGTATTTT.

The V gene is TRBV18, the J gene TRBJ2-2, with 13 bases matching TRBD2. From germline, CDR1 is KGHSH and CDR2 LQKENI. CDR3 length: 18 amino acids. V was clipped by 0 bases and J by 5 bases; unmatched bases: 6. The CDR3 reads CASSPPTSGRGRTGELFF. Written as DNA, the CDR3 is TGTGCCAGCTCACCACCCACTAGCGGGAGGGGAAGAACCGGGGAGCTGTTTTTT.

In the case of this clone: The sample holds other DNA sequences that translate to the same CDR3. The V gene is TRBV7-3, the J gene TRBJ1-2; the D gene is possibly TRBD1 (5 bases). V was cut by 5 bases and J by 2 bases, with 9 bases left in between. Germline V lookup: CDR1 SGHTA, CDR2 FQGTGA. The CDR3 length is 13 residues. CDR3 region: CASSPDRNYGYTF. CDR3 nucleotide sequence: TGTGCCAGCAGCCCTGACAGAAACTATGGCTACACCTTC.

The chain employs TRBV5-1 and TRBJ1-2; 9 bases are shared with TRBD1. The V segment lost 5 bases and the J segment 8 bases; nucleotides outside the gene matches: 7. Germline loops: CDR1 SGHRS, CDR2 YFSETQ. The CDR3 totals 13 residues. The CDR3 spells CASRDRGGDGYTF. DNA for the CDR3: TGCGCCAGCAGGGACAGGGGAGGGGACGGCTACACCTTC.

This rearrangement joins TRBV27 to TRBJ2-7, with D possibly matching TRBD2 (5 bases). Germline loops: CDR1 MNHEY, CDR2 SMNVEV (reference sequence). Trimming cost V 1 base and J 5 bases, with 12 bases left between them. The CDR3 is 14 amino acids. The CDR3 DNA is TGTGCCAGCAGTTTATATCCTAGCAATCACGAGCAGTACTTC. It specifies CASSLYPSNHEQYF.

J is TRBJ1-4 and V is TRBV9; TRBD1 is a possible D gene (5 bases). The CDR3 is 15 amino acids. The V end lost 0 bases, the J end lost 3 bases, and 9 bases lay between the germline ends. From germline, CDR1 is SGDLS and CDR2 YYNGEE. CDR3 protein: CASSVASTANEKLFF. The CDR3 nucleotides are TGTGCCAGCAGCGTAGCTTCGACAGCTAATGAAAAACTGTTTTTT. The variable domain in full, completed from reference TRBV9 and TRBJ1-4, reads DSGVTQTPKHLITATGQRVTLRCSPRSGDLSVYWYQQSLDQGLQFLIQYYNGEERAKGNILERFSAQQFPDLHSELNLSSLELGDSALYFCASSVASTANEKLFFGSGTQLSVL.

As to this clone: This CDR3 is also generated by other DNA sequences in the sample. The rearrangement links TRBV29-1 to TRBJ2-7; tentatively, D is TRBD1 (5 bases). V lost 1 base and J 3 bases, leaving 10 bases between the germline ends. The CDR3 loop spans 13 amino acids. Germline loops: CDR1 SQVTM, CDR2 ANQGSEA. The chain's CDR3 is CSVEVRDGYEQYF. The DNA of the CDR3 is TGCAGCGTTGAAGTCAGGGATGGCTACGAGCAGTACTTC.

As to this clone: In the same sample, other DNA sequences code for this CDR3. The CDR3: CASSPNSGNTIYF. For the CDR3, the DNA is TGTGCCAGCTCACCAAACTCTGGAAACACCATATATTTT. The rearrangement joins TRBV18 to TRBJ1-3; D remains ambiguous. The CDR3 covers 13 residues. The V end lost 2 bases, the J end lost 0 bases, and 2 bases lay between the germline ends. Germline V gene lookup returns CDR1 KGHSH and CDR2 LQKENI.

This clone was counted once. The chain has TRBV2 and TRBJ2-6; D unclear. Germline CDR1 is SNHLY and CDR2 is FYNNEI. Trimming left V 6 bases short and J 2 bases short, with 11 bases between. The CDR3 totals 15 residues. The CDR3 DNA is TGTGCCAGCAGGGAAACAGACCCTGGGGCCAACGTCCTGACTTTC. As protein: CASRETDPGANVLTF.

The chain couples TRBV5-1 to TRBJ2-2; D gene unclear. CDR1 and CDR2 (germline): SGHRS, YFSETQ. The V gene lost 7 bases and the J gene lost 0 bases, with 10 bases spanning the gap. The CDR3 runs 14 residues. CDR3 DNA sequence: TGCGCCAGCTTAAAGTCAGCGAACACCGGGGAGCTGTTTTTT. This encodes CASLKSANTGELFF.

The chain links TRBV5-1 to TRBJ2-7; no reliable D call. The length of the CDR3 is 13 residues. V was pared by 4 bases and J by 3 bases, with 11 bases between. Germline V CDR1 and CDR2: SGHRS, YFSETQ. The CDR3 coding sequence is TGCGCCAGCAGCCCCCTGCTCAACTACGAGCAGTACTTC. It translates to CASSPLLNYEQYF.

Comments on this clone: Other DNA sequences in the sample encode the same CDR3. The rearrangement links TRBV19 to TRBJ2-3, with 7 bases that match TRBD1. The J segment lost 3 bases and the V segment lost 4 bases, leaving 4 bases of the junction unmatched. The CDR3 spans 14 residues. Per the germline V gene, CDR1 is LNHDA and CDR2 is SQIVND (reference sequence). The CDR3 reads CASSRRQGTDTQYF. In DNA, the CDR3 is TGTGCCAGTAGTAGAAGACAGGGAACAGATACGCAGTATTTT.

The chain joins TRBV20-1 to TRBJ1-1; unclear D gene. This CDR3 has 11 amino acids. With 3 bases removed from V and 1 base from J, the gap between germline ends came to 3 bases. Germline V gene lookup returns CDR1 DFQATT and CDR2 SNEGSKA (reference sequence). The CDR3 region has the DNA TGCAGTGCTAGTACGAACACTGAAGCTTTCTTT. It codes for CSASTNTEAFF.

This chain joins TRBV18 and TRBJ1-4, with D possibly matching TRBD1 (5 bases). Germline assignment: CDR1 KGHSH and CDR2 LQKENI. CDR3 length: 16 residues. The V gene lost 3 bases and the J gene lost 5 bases, with 16 bases spanning the gap. Written as DNA, the CDR3 is TGTGCCAGCTCACCCAACCGACAGCGACGGAATGAAAAACTGTTTTTT. Translation gives CASSPNRQRRNEKLFF.

This chain uses TRBV6-1 with TRBJ2-3; D unclear. Per the germline V gene, CDR1 is MNHNS and CDR2 is SASEGT. V lost 6 bases to trimming and J lost 4 bases, with 11 bases between them. The CDR3 has 13 amino acids. DNA of the CDR3: TGTGCCAGCAGAAAAGAAAATCCAGATACGCAGTATTTT. It is translated as CASRKENPDTQYF.

The rearrangement uses TRBV5-4 and TRBJ2-5, with 16 bases aligning to TRBD2. The CDR3 has 20 residues. Trimming cost V 5 bases and J 5 bases; bases outside gene matches: 18. The V gene's germline CDR1 is SGHNT and CDR2 YYREEE (reference sequence). This chain's CDR3 is CASSPPPGTSGGGNRETQYF. CDR3 nucleotides: TGTGCCAGCAGTCCCCCTCCCGGGACTAGCGGGGGGGGGAATCGGGAGACCCAGTACTTC.

The CDR3 protein is CASSTQPRTSGGVSGANVLTF. CDR3 nucleotide sequence: TGTGCCAGTAGTACCCAACCCCGGACTAGCGGGGGGGTGAGCGGGGCCAACGTCCTGACTTTC. The chain is built from TRBV19 and TRBJ2-6; TRBD2 agrees at 15 bases. The germline V gene encodes CDR1 LNHDA and CDR2 SQIVND (reference sequence). The V gene end was trimmed by 4 bases and the J gene end by 4 bases; junction bases not matched to a gene: 14. The CDR3 extends over 21 amino acids.

Note on this clone: Additional DNA sequences in this sample encode the identical CDR3. The chain carries TRBV5-1 and TRBJ2-2; D remains unclear. CDR3 length: 12 residues. Trimming removed 2 bases from V and 5 bases from J, with 4 bases in between. Looked up from germline, CDR1 is SGHRS and CDR2 is YFSETQ. CDR3 residues: CASSLNTGELFF. DNA of the CDR3: TGCGCCAGCAGCTTAAATACCGGGGAGCTGTTTTTT.